This T cell receptor (beta chain) was retrieved from a study of blood T cell repertoires in COVID-19. Original data processing: Amplification from reference gene primers served as the basis for estimated nucleated cell counts. Generated by immunoSEQ multiplex PCR, the TCRdb table keeps only in-frame clones and is missing some. Clonal size and the V and J genes are those of that table, whereas D and trimming came from the DNA. The sample has some 310,000 clones, roughly 90% seen once. CDR1 LGHDT and CDR2 YNNKEL come from the germline V gene (reference sequence). The CDR3 consists of 13 residues. Trimming left V 4 bases short and J 1 base short, with 7 bases between.

The chain recombines TRBV3-1 (or the pseudogene TRBV3-2) with TRBJ1-1; D is undetermined. The clonotype originates from a woman younger than 45 who had recovered from COVID-19. Sequencing used PBMCs or T cells enriched from blood (not recorded which). The CDR3 DNA reads TGTGCCAGCAGCCCCCTCGGGAACACTGAAGCTTTCTTT. Translating it yields CASSPLGNTEAFF.